These 2 T cell receptor beta chains were sequenced from one sample in a study of early T cells in non-severe SARS-CoV-2 infection. TCRdb re-called the 5' RACE reads with MiXCR, one entry per CDR3 protein. The sample contains more than 50,000 distinct CDR3 sequences, 9.5% to 15% of which appear only once. Sequenced input: whole blood. The origin of the receptors is an adult who was a healthcare worker with PCR-confirmed SARS-CoV-2 infection or an uninfected control (not recorded which).

This clonotype was counted once. This chain joins TRBV15 and TRBJ1-4, with unresolved D. V lost 8 bases, J lost 6 bases, and 7 bases lay in between. Germline CDR1 LNHNV, CDR2 YYDKDF (reference sequence). The CDR3 is made up of 11 amino acids. In DNA form, the CDR3 reads TGTGCCACCGCAGAAGATGAAAAACTGTTTTTT. As protein: CATAEDEKLFF.

This clonotype came up many times. The V call is TRBV2, the J call TRBJ1-2; 9 bases agree with TRBD1. This CDR3 is 16 amino acids long. Germline V gives CDR1 SNHLY, CDR2 FYNNEI. Losses at the gene ends were 0 bases for V and 3 bases for J; bases not matched to a gene: 5. CDR3 sequence (DNA): TGTGCCAGCAGTGAAGCGCCGGGACAGGGTTACTATGGCTACACCTTC. It is translated as CASSEAPGQGYYGYTF.